Listed here are 27 T cell receptor beta chains from one sample, sequenced in a study of CD8 T cells in ankylosing spondylitis. MiXCR was run by TCRdb on the 5' RACE reads, yielding one entry per CDR3 protein. The sample lists roughly 180,000 distinct CDR3 sequences; 11% were seen once. Sequenced: blood, either unsorted or a sorted T cell fraction (not recorded which). The origin of the receptors is a male donor with ankylosing spondylitis or in good health (not recorded which).

This clonotype was seen repeatedly, ten times or more. The rearrangement joins TRBV6-5 to TRBJ2-7, with D possibly being TRBD1 (6 bases). The CDR3 spans 14 residues. V lost 0 bases and J lost 4, with 10 bases in between. The V gene's germline CDR1 is MNHEY and CDR2 SVGAGI. The CDR3 is CASSYSPRGYEQYF. The DNA of the CDR3 is TGTGCCAGCAGTTACTCACCCAGGGGTTACGAGCAGTACTTC.

This clonotype was recorded many times. The V call is TRBV14, the J call TRBJ2-3, with 9 nucleotides matching TRBD1. The germline gives CDR1 SGHDN, CDR2 FVKESK. The CDR3 spans 16 residues. The V segment lost 3 bases and the J segment 2 bases; nucleotides outside the gene matches: 6. The CDR3 sequence is CASSHLQGAHTDTQYF. DNA for the CDR3: TGTGCCAGCAGCCATTTACAGGGGGCGCACACAGATACGCAGTATTTT.

The chain carries TRBV15 and TRBJ1-3; D not certain. The CDR3 covers 14 residues. Germline loops: CDR1 LNHNV, CDR2 YYDKDF (reference sequence). The germline V and J ends were trimmed by 2 bases and 4 bases, with 9 bases remaining between them. The DNA of the CDR3 is TGTGCCACCAGCAGATGGGCGTCGGGAAACACCATATATTTT. Its protein product is CATSRWASGNTIYF.

This clonotype was counted at least ten times. This chain links TRBV5-1 with TRBJ1-2; D is uncertain. The CDR3 is 17 amino acids. V dropped 5 bases and J dropped 2 bases, with 22 bases sitting between them. CDR1 is SGHRS, CDR2 YFSETQ, per germline. CDR3 sequence reads: CASRMGSSSLENYGYTF. CDR3 bases: TGCGCCAGCAGGATGGGCAGCTCCTCCCTGGAAAACTATGGCTACACCTTC.

The V gene is TRBV15, the J gene TRBJ2-7; 8 positions match TRBD1. In germline, CDR1 is LNHNV, CDR2 YYDKDF (reference sequence). CDR3 length: 13 amino acids. The J segment lost 6 bases and the V segment lost 0 bases, leaving 1 base of the junction unmatched. The CDR3 DNA reads as TGTGCCACCAGCAGAGACAGGGGGCTCGAGCAGTACTTC. This translates into CATSRDRGLEQYF.

In its sample, this clonotype was seen a few times. The chain combines TRBV7-8 with TRBJ2-1; 7 nucleotides align to TRBD2. V lost 9 bases to trimming and J lost 9 bases; unmatched junction nucleotides: 8. The CDR3 is 12 amino acids. CDR1 is SGHVS, CDR2 FQNEAQ, per germline. The CDR3 bases are TGTGCCAGTGGCGGGGGTGAGTTTGAGCAGTTCTTC. Residues: CASGGGEFEQFF.

This clonotype has only a few counts. The chain's CDR3 is CATSANRETDTQYF. The CDR3 region has the DNA TGTGCCACCAGTGCAAACAGGGAAACAGATACGCAGTATTTT. The chain is built from TRBV24-1 and TRBJ2-3, with TRBD1 as a possible D gene (6 bases). Germline CDR1 and CDR2: KGHDR and SFDVKD. With 5 bases removed from V and 3 bases from J, the gap between germline ends came to 11 bases. The CDR3 spans 14 residues.

V usage is TRBV20-1 and J usage is TRBJ2-1; D possibly uses TRBD1 or TRBD2 (5 bases each). The germline V gene encodes CDR1 DFQATT and CDR2 SNEGSKA (reference sequence). V was trimmed by 5 bases and J by 3 bases, leaving 14 bases between them. CDR3 size: 14 residues. CDR3 nucleotides: TGCAGTGCTTTCCGGGACCTTTACTACAATGAGCAGTTCTTC. Translation: CSAFRDLYYNEQFF.

This chain links TRBV3-1 with TRBJ2-5; D not certain. CDR3 length: 14 amino acids. Germline V gene data show CDR1 as LGHDT and CDR2 as YNNKEL (reference sequence). Trimming removed 4 bases from V and 5 bases from J, with 14 bases in between. CDR3 in DNA: TGTGCCAGCAGCCCCCCTATGGATCCGGAGACCCAGTACTTC. Residues: CASSPPMDPETQYF.

The chain carries TRBV19 and TRBJ2-7; no reliable D call. Trimming cost V 0 bases and J 0 bases, with 6 bases left between them. There are 14 residues in the CDR3. From germline, CDR1 is LNHDA and CDR2 SQIVND (reference sequence). The CDR3 spells CASSIDGSSYEQYF. DNA of the CDR3: TGTGCCAGTAGTATAGACGGCAGCTCCTACGAGCAGTACTTC.

This clonotype turned up a few times. This rearrangement joins TRBV29-1 to TRBJ2-4; 16 bases are shared with TRBD2. The V gene end was trimmed by 6 bases and the J gene end by 2 bases; junction bases not matched to a gene: 7. Germline CDR1 and CDR2: SQVTM and ANQGSEA. This CDR3 is built from 17 residues. The CDR3 spells CSVGLAGGPLSKNIQYF. The CDR3 DNA reads TGCAGCGTGGGACTAGCGGGAGGGCCCCTGTCCAAAAACATTCAGTACTTC.

V gene TRBV20-1 combines with J gene TRBJ1-5, with 9 positions matching TRBD1. This CDR3 has 14 amino acids. Per germline, CDR1 DFQATT and CDR2 SNEGSKA (reference sequence). V shed 5 bases, J shed 5 bases, and the junction held 7 bases outside the gene matches. The CDR3 sequence: CSAGGTGRDQPQHF. The CDR3 region has the DNA TGCAGTGCTGGGGGGACAGGGCGGGATCAGCCCCAGCATTTT.

At least ten counts were recorded for this clonotype. V gene TRBV29-1 combines with J gene TRBJ2-7; 7 bases align to TRBD1. V gave up 5 bases and J gave up 1 base; unmatched junction bases: 8. Germline V CDR1 and CDR2: SQVTM, ANQGSEA. CDR3 size: 14 residues. The CDR3 sequence: CSVCDRVGSYEQYF. CDR3 in DNA: TGCAGCGTTTGTGACAGGGTAGGGTCCTACGAGCAGTACTTC.

This clonotype was counted at least ten times. The chain couples TRBV20-1 to TRBJ2-5; D remains unclear. The V end lost 3 bases, the J end lost 4 bases, and 9 bases lay between the germline ends. This CDR3 has 12 amino acids. Germline CDR1 is DFQATT and CDR2 is SNEGSKA (reference sequence). The CDR3 protein is CSARTGRETQYF. The CDR3 DNA sequence: TGCAGTGCTAGGACGGGTCGAGAGACCCAGTACTTC.

The chain has TRBV20-1 and TRBJ2-3; 8 positions agree with TRBD2. The germline V gene has CDR1 DFQATT and CDR2 SNEGSKA (reference sequence). Trimming cost V 1 base and J 4 bases; bases outside gene matches: 13. The CDR3 runs 17 residues. DNA for the CDR3: TGCAGTGCTAGAGCGCCCACAGCGGGAGTGAGGGCAGATACGCAGTATTTT. Protein product: CSARAPTAGVRADTQYF.

Notes on this clonotype: Given a much more abundant clone one base away, this may be a read error. The chain couples TRBV4-3 to TRBJ1-4, with D maybe TRBD1 (5 bases). The germline CDR1 and CDR2 sequences are LGHNA and YSLEER. Trimming took off 0 bases at V and 7 bases at J, with 12 bases between the two ends. The CDR3 loop spans 15 amino acids. CDR3 sequence: CASSQDGGFPEKLFF. In nucleotides, the CDR3 is TGCGCCAGCAGCCAAGATGGGGGTTTCCCTGAAAAACTGTTTTTT.

In this sample, this clonotype turned up many times. This sequence joins TRBV12-3 or TRBV12-4 and TRBJ2-7; 11 bases agree with TRBD2. The V gene end was trimmed by 2 bases and the J gene end by 6 bases; junction bases not matched to a gene: 0. The CDR3 is 13 residues long. CDR3 amino acids: CASSLLAGGEQYF. The CDR3 DNA sequence: TGTGCCAGCAGTTTACTAGCGGGAGGCGAGCAGTACTTC.

Many counts were recorded for this clonotype. V usage is TRBV5-1 and J usage is TRBJ2-3, with D maybe TRBD2 (5 bases). The CDR3 runs 13 residues. Germline V CDR1 and CDR2: SGHRS, YFSETQ. The germline V and J ends were trimmed by 3 bases and 5 bases, with 10 bases remaining between them. CDR3 sequence reads: CASSSLGEDTQYF. In nucleotides, the CDR3 is TGCGCCAGCAGCTCTCTCGGGGAAGATACGCAGTATTTT.

There are many counts of this clonotype. The chain joins TRBV27 to TRBJ1-6, with 11 bases aligning to TRBD1. CDR3 size: 16 residues. Trimming took 6 bases from V and 6 from J; bases not matched to a gene: 7. Germline CDR1 reads MNHEY; CDR2 reads SMNVEV (reference sequence). The CDR3 region has the DNA TGTGCCAGCAGCCCGGGACAGGGGGTTGGTAATTCACCCCTCCACTTT. Encoded protein: CASSPGQGVGNSPLHF.

The V call is TRBV10-3, the J call TRBJ2-7; 8 nucleotides agree with TRBD2. The CDR3 loop spans 14 amino acids. Germline V gives CDR1 ENHRY, CDR2 SYGVKD. V trimming: 7 bases; J trimming: 7 bases; junction bases outside the gene matches: 12. This CDR3 reads CAIKGGRTLEEQYF. Written as DNA, the CDR3 is TGTGCCATCAAGGGCGGGAGGACCTTAGAGGAGCAGTACTTC.

The table lists this clonotype with many counts. This chain joins TRBV12-3 or TRBV12-4 and TRBJ2-2, with D possibly being TRBD2 (5 bases). The CDR3 totals 14 residues. Trimming took off 5 bases at V and 6 bases at J, with 13 bases between the two ends. The CDR3 DNA sequence: TGTGCCAGCAGTCCCGGACGGGGATCCGGGGAGCTGTTTTTT. The encoded protein is CASSPGRGSGELFF.

The chain couples TRBV5-4 to TRBJ1-1; a possible D gene is TRBD1 (5 bases). The V and J ends lost 4 bases and 3 bases respectively, with 16 bases between them. There are 15 residues in the CDR3. Germline V gene sequence: CDR1 SGHNT, CDR2 YYREEE (reference sequence). CDR3 sequence: CASSLGRGAYTEAFF. DNA for the CDR3: TGTGCCAGCAGCCTCGGGCGAGGGGCCTACACTGAAGCTTTCTTT.

The table lists this clonotype with many counts. This rearrangement joins TRBV3-1 to TRBJ1-2; perhaps TRBD1 as D (5 bases). CDR3 length: 15 amino acids. V was trimmed by 1 base and J by 4 bases, leaving 13 bases between them. The germline gives CDR1 LGHDT, CDR2 YNNKEL (reference sequence). CDR3: CASSQVRGLGYGYTF. The CDR3 nucleotides are TGTGCCAGCAGCCAAGTTCGGGGCCTGGGCTATGGCTACACCTTC. Complete variable domain (other parts from reference TRBV3-1 and TRBJ1-2): DTAVSQTPKYLVTQMGNDKSIKCEQNLGHDTMYWYKQDSKKFLKIMFSYNNKELIINETVPNRFSPKSPDKAHLNLHINSLELGDSAVYFCASSQVRGLGYGYTFGSGTRLTVV.

There are many counts of this clonotype. J is TRBJ2-5 and V is TRBV3-1; TRBD2 agrees at 10 bases. J gave up 5 bases and V 2 bases, and 5 bases lay outside the gene matches. This CDR3 is built from 15 residues. In germline, CDR1 is LGHDT, CDR2 YNNKEL (reference sequence). In DNA form, the CDR3 reads TGTGCCAGCAGCCAACGGACTAGCGGATGGGAGACCCAGTACTTC. Protein: CASSQRTSGWETQYF.

The J gene is TRBJ1-2, the V gene TRBV29-1; D is ambiguous. Trimming shortened V by 2 bases and J by 4 bases, and 8 bases separated the two germline ends. CDR1 is SQVTM, CDR2 ANQGSEA, per germline. CDR3 length equals 12 residues. The CDR3 protein is CSVEKGFYGYTF. The CDR3 nucleotides read TGCAGCGTTGAAAAAGGCTTCTATGGCTACACCTTC.

This clonotype occurred many times. The genes are TRBV5-1 and TRBJ2-3; perhaps TRBD2 as D (5 bases). This CDR3 has 14 amino acids. Germline V gives CDR1 SGHRS, CDR2 YFSETQ. V was cut by 5 bases and J by 1 base, with 11 bases left in between. The CDR3 sequence is CASSRSGGTDTQYF. The CDR3 DNA reads TGCGCCAGCAGTCGAAGCGGAGGCACAGATACGCAGTATTTT.

This clonotype was observed many times. The CDR3 bases are TGTGCCAGCCGAGGACAGGGGCTGGGTGAGCAGTTCTTC. As protein: CASRGQGLGEQFF. V and J are TRBV6-6 and TRBJ2-1; 9 nucleotides match TRBD1. Germline V gene sequence: CDR1 MNHNY, CDR2 SVGAGI (reference sequence). This CDR3 has 13 residues. V lost 8 bases and J lost 9; bases outside the gene matches: 8.